This note documents a single T cell receptor (beta chain) sequence. Its antigen is unknown. This sample was included in a study of CD8 T cells in Susac syndrome. Study outcomes and limitations: The study's TCR sequencing and HLA analysis covered a relatively small number of individuals, and the study acknowledged this.

Reverse transcription of 0.5 to 1 ug RNA was performed with random hexamers. The TCR beta CDR3 was amplified by immunoSEQ multiplex PCR across 54 Vbeta, 13 Jbeta. TCRdb processed the immunoSEQ multiplex PCR reads anew with MiXCR; each CDR3 protein has one entry. Counted here are roughly 80,000 distinct CDR3 sequences, more than 85% occurring once; the ten biggest clones make up under 0.65%. Unmatched junction bases numbered 16, after V lost 5 bases and J lost 6 bases. Germline loops: CDR1 DFQATT, CDR2 SNEGSKA (reference sequence). The CDR3 spans 17 residues. In blood CD8+ and CD4+ T cells, TCR beta underwent sequencing. The CD8+ and CD4+ T cells were negatively isolated, with the TEMRA cells enriched by FACS.

The chain couples TRBV20-1 to TRBJ2-1, with 10 bases fitting TRBD2. The sample taken for sequencing was CD8+ T cells from PBMCs. The receptor comes from a human donor with multiple sclerosis. CDR3 amino acids: CSAEPIAGGPVGNEQFF. The CDR3 DNA reads as TGCAGTGCTGAGCCTATAGCGGGGGGTCCCGTGGGCAATGAGCAGTTCTTC.